This T cell receptor (beta chain) was identified in a study of Graves' ophthalmopathy and Graves' hyperthyroidism. In the study overall: Investigators collected peripheral blood at initial diagnosis, before any treatment was given.

Diagnoses were established from clinical symptoms, serum thyroxine, TRAb, thyroid ultrasound and orbital computed tomography. This clonotype was observed at least ten times. As the template, RNA transcripts were used to amplify TCR beta CDR3 regions. Following a first-round RT-PCR that used HTBI primers, a second-round multiplex PCR was carried out. TCRdb independently ran MiXCR on the multiplex PCR reads; one entry per CDR3 protein. The repertoire has about 400,000 distinct CDR3 sequences, around 16% of them found once; the top ten carry 1.6%. The source material was peripheral blood. This TCR was recovered from a woman aged 18-30 years with Graves' ophthalmopathy.

The CDR3 DNA sequence: TGTGCCAGCAAACCCCCCCAGGGACGGCAGTACTTC. It specifies CASKPPQGRQYF. The rearrangement joins TRBV28 to TRBJ2-5, with D possibly being TRBD1 or TRBD2 (5 bases each). Trimming shortened V by 7 bases and J by 11 bases, and 17 bases separated the two germline ends. CDR1 is MDHEN, CDR2 SYDVKM, per germline. The CDR3 is 12 amino acids.